This entry lists 23 T cell receptor beta chains sequenced from one sample in a study of OX40 agonist ivuxolimab in advanced cancers. Receptor libraries were prepared by the immunoSEQ multiplex PCR assay. The immuneACCESS repertoire file appears here via TCRdb, limited to in-frame rearrangements. These files lack a portion of the clones; in checked studies, under half of the deficit traces to unresolved V genes, and the cause of the others is not known. The table for this sample lists nearly 85,000 clones; roughly 85% of them were counted only once. The ten largest clones capture about 0.8% of the sample. This specimen consisted of CD4+ or CD8+ T cells sorted from blood, obtained in a trial of the OX40 agonist ivuxolimab. The receptors shown here come from an adult with an advanced solid tumor such as melanoma, head and neck, liver or kidney cancer.

J is TRBJ1-2 and V is TRBV6-1; TRBD1 matches 7 bases. Looked up from germline, CDR1 is MNHNS and CDR2 is SASEGT. The CDR3 totals 14 residues. V was pared by 3 bases and J by 4 bases, with 5 bases of the junction left unmatched. This CDR3 reads CASSDATGSYGYTF. The CDR3 DNA sequence: TGTGCCAGCAGTGATGCGACAGGGAGCTATGGCTACACCTTC.

The V call is TRBV7-6, the J call TRBJ2-5; 8 bases fit TRBD2. The CDR3 runs to 13 residues. V trimming: 5 bases; J trimming: 11 bases; junction bases outside the gene matches: 10. Germline V gene sequence: CDR1 SGHVS, CDR2 FNYEAQ. CDR3 coding DNA: TGTGCCAGCAGCCTCGACGGGGGGGCCTCACAGTACTTC. Translation: CASSLDGGASQYF.

Turning to this clone: Other DNA sequences of this sample code for an identical CDR3. This chain links TRBV19 with TRBJ2-3; unclear D gene. CDR3 length: 12 residues. Germline V gene sequence: CDR1 LNHDA, CDR2 SQIVND (reference sequence). Trimming removed 5 bases at V and 0 bases at J, with 3 bases between. The CDR3 is CASSPSTDTQYF. The CDR3 coding sequence is TGTGCCAGTAGTCCCAGCACAGATACGCAGTATTTT.

The V call is TRBV7-2, the J call TRBJ2-1; 9 bases align to TRBD1. V shed 4 bases and J 10 bases; nucleotides not matched to a gene: 11. The length of the CDR3 is 15 residues. CDR1 and CDR2 from the germline V gene are SGHTA and FQGNSA. The chain's CDR3 is CASSSPGQGISEQFF. For the CDR3, the DNA is TGTGCCAGCAGCTCCCCGGGACAGGGCATTTCCGAGCAGTTCTTC.

This chain's CDR3 is CASRDDSSGSYEQYF. CDR3 in DNA: TGTGCCAGCAGGGACGATTCTAGCGGGTCCTACGAGCAGTACTTC. The chain combines TRBV2 with TRBJ2-7, with TRBD2 matching 8 bases. CDR1 and CDR2 (germline): SNHLY, FYNNEI. The CDR3 is 15 residues long. Trimming removed 6 bases from V and 1 base from J; junction bases left unmatched: 8.

In DNA, the CDR3 is TGTGCCAGCAGTGTCCCGGGACAGGGTGAAAAACTGTTTTTT. Amino acid sequence: CASSVPGQGEKLFF. The gene calls are TRBV6-1 and TRBJ1-4; 9 bases are a match to TRBD1. This CDR3 region has 14 residues. Trimming took 4 bases from V and 7 from J; bases not matched to a gene: 4. Looked up from germline, CDR1 is MNHNS and CDR2 is SASEGT.

This chain links TRBV30 with TRBJ1-1; D is perhaps TRBD1 (6 bases). The germline V and J ends were trimmed by 4 bases and 3 bases, with 18 bases remaining between them. Germline CDR1 and CDR2: GTSNPN and SVGIG (reference sequence). There are 15 residues in the CDR3. In DNA, the CDR3 is TGTGCCTGGAACTCCGGAAGGGGGGGCTACACTGAAGCTTTCTTT. This translates into CAWNSGRGGYTEAFF.

This chain joins TRBV6-5 and TRBJ1-6, with TRBD1 matching 9 bases. CDR1 and CDR2 from the germline V gene are MNHEY and SVGAGI. The CDR3 length is 14 residues. Trimming took 4 bases from V and 8 from J; bases not matched to a gene: 3. CDR3 bases: TGTGCCAGCAGTTGGCGGACAGGGGATTCACCCCTCCACTTT. It codes for CASSWRTGDSPLHF.

The J gene is TRBJ2-2, the V gene TRBV7-3, with D perhaps matching TRBD2 (6 bases). Looked up from germline, CDR1 is SGHTA and CDR2 is FQGTGA. CDR3 size: 14 residues. Trimming pared 5 bases from V and 7 bases from J, leaving 14 bases between. Here the CDR3 DNA reads TGTGCCAGCAGCCCACTGCAGGGAGGCGGGGAGCTGTTTTTT. Translated: CASSPLQGGGELFF.

The chain combines TRBV19 with TRBJ1-1; a possible D gene is TRBD1 (5 bases). Germline CDR1 is LNHDA and CDR2 is SQIVND (reference sequence). CDR3 length: 14 amino acids. V was pared by 3 bases and J by 1 base, with 9 bases between. CDR3 sequence reads: CASSIWGWNTEAFF. CDR3 bases: TGTGCCAGTAGTATCTGGGGCTGGAACACTGAAGCTTTCTTT.

The chain joins TRBV19 to TRBJ1-5; D is unresolved. Looked up from germline, CDR1 is LNHDA and CDR2 is SQIVND (reference sequence). The CDR3 has 12 amino acids. Trimming took 4 bases from V and 6 from J, leaving 7 bases between them. Written as DNA, the CDR3 is TGTGCCAGTAGTAGCTGGTTTCAGCCCCAGCATTTT. Its protein is CASSSWFQPQHF.

The chain couples TRBV4-3 to TRBJ2-2; tentatively, D is TRBD1 or TRBD2 (6 bases each). CDR1 and CDR2 (germline): LGHNA, YSLEER. The CDR3 runs to 16 residues. Trimming took 4 bases from V and 5 from J, leaving 17 bases between them. The CDR3 region is CASSPEWGAGTGELFF. CDR3 bases: TGCGCCAGCAGCCCAGAGTGGGGGGCTGGGACCGGGGAGCTGTTTTTT.

This chain links TRBV6-5 with TRBJ2-1; D remains unclear. This CDR3 is 12 amino acids long. Trimming left V 6 bases short and J 6 bases short, with 9 bases between. The germline CDR1 and CDR2 sequences are MNHEY and SVGAGI. The CDR3 sequence is CASSGPSNEQFF. CDR3 nucleotide sequence: TGTGCCAGCAGCGGACCCAGCAATGAGCAGTTCTTC.

The V and J genes are TRBV2 and TRBJ1-1; D perhaps matches TRBD1 (5 bases). The length of the CDR3 is 12 residues. Looked up from germline, CDR1 is SNHLY and CDR2 is FYNNEI. The V end lost 6 bases, the J end lost 9 bases, and 14 bases lay between the germline ends. CDR3 sequence reads: CASRGDFRKAFF. DNA of the CDR3: TGTGCCAGCAGGGGGGACTTCCGAAAAGCTTTCTTT. The entire variable domain, with the rest obtained from reference TRBV2 and TRBJ1-1, is as follows: EPEVTQTPSHQVTQMGQEVILRCVPISNHLYFYWYRQILGQKVEFLVSFYNNEISEKSEIFDDQFSVERPDGSNFTLKIRSTKLEDSAMYFCASRGDFRKAFFGQGTRLTVV.

This clone was detected a few times. This rearrangement joins TRBV9 to TRBJ2-2; unclear D gene. The CDR3 loop spans 14 amino acids. The V gene's germline CDR1 is SGDLS and CDR2 YYNGEE. V was clipped by 0 bases and J by 6 bases, with 9 bases between them. CDR3 amino acids: CASSVEGTAGELFF. CDR3 nucleotides: TGTGCCAGCAGCGTAGAGGGCACGGCCGGGGAGCTGTTTTTT.

This chain uses TRBV7-2 with TRBJ2-3; 8 bases fit TRBD2. There are 18 residues in the CDR3. The V gene end was trimmed by 5 bases and the J gene end by 3 bases; junction bases not matched to a gene: 16. Germline V gene lookup returns CDR1 SGHTA and CDR2 FQGNSA. The CDR3: CASSMDTAGGGSTDTQYF. The CDR3, as DNA: TGTGCCAGCAGCATGGATACTGCGGGCGGGGGGTCGACAGATACGCAGTATTTT.

This clone has a handful of counts. The chain uses TRBV5-4 and TRBJ1-2; 11 bases are shared with TRBD1. Per germline, CDR1 SGHNT and CDR2 YYREEE (reference sequence). CDR3 length: 15 amino acids. The V gene end was trimmed by 1 base and the J gene end by 7 bases; junction bases not matched to a gene: 6. CDR3: CASSLRGTGGGGYTF. The CDR3, as DNA: TGTGCCAGCAGCTTGCGAGGGACAGGGGGAGGTGGCTACACCTTC.

In this sample, this clone turned up once. This chain joins TRBV30 and TRBJ2-7, with D perhaps TRBD1 or TRBD2 (6 bases each). CDR1 is GTSNPN and CDR2 is SVGIG in the germline V gene (reference sequence). The V gene lost 4 bases and the J gene lost 5 bases, with 18 bases spanning the gap. CDR3 length: 14 residues. CDR3 in amino acids: CAWTPLGGLDEQYF. CDR3 sequence (DNA): TGTGCCTGGACCCCCCTGGGGGGCTTGGACGAGCAGTACTTC.

The genes are TRBV5-6 and TRBJ2-7; D is perhaps TRBD1 (5 bases). The CDR3 runs to 15 residues. Germline lookup yields CDR1 SGHDT and CDR2 YYEEEE. Deletions cut 3 bases from V and 3 bases from J, with 16 bases between. CDR3 nucleotides: TGTGCCAGCAGCTCGCCCAACTGGGGCTTCTACGAGCAGTACTTC. Protein sequence: CASSSPNWGFYEQYF. Full variable domain (missing parts from reference TRBV5-6 and TRBJ2-7): DAGVTQSPTHLIKTRGQQVTLRCSPKSGHDTVSWYQQALGQGPQFIFQYYEEEERQRGNFPDRFSGHQFPNYSSELNVNALLLGDSALYLCASSSPNWGFYEQYFGPGTRLTVT.

V gene TRBV4-3 combines with J gene TRBJ2-1; D call uncertain. The CDR3 is made up of 14 amino acids. The ends were cut back, 0 bases at V and 6 bases at J, with 9 bases in the middle. The germline gives CDR1 LGHNA, CDR2 YSLEER. The CDR3 reads CASSQESWGNEQFF. As DNA, the CDR3 is TGCGCCAGCAGCCAAGAATCCTGGGGCAATGAGCAGTTCTTC.

The V call is TRBV30, the J call TRBJ2-5, with D uncertain. CDR1 and CDR2 (germline): GTSNPN, SVGIG (reference sequence). The V gene lost 3 bases and the J gene lost 7 bases, with 9 bases spanning the gap. The CDR3 covers 11 residues. This CDR3 reads CAWRDGRTQYF. The CDR3 DNA follows: TGTGCCTGGAGGGACGGTCGGACCCAGTACTTC.

The rearrangement links TRBV7-2 to TRBJ2-3, with TRBD2 identical over 8 bases. The CDR3 has 14 amino acids. The germline gives CDR1 SGHTA, CDR2 FQGNSA. The V and J ends lost 1 base and 6 bases, in that order; junction bases with no gene match: 3. CDR3: CASSLGGGPDTQYF. The CDR3 DNA is TGTGCCAGCAGCTTAGGCGGGGGGCCCGATACGCAGTATTTT.

CDR3 DNA: TGTGCCAGTAGCCGCGGGACAGGCGTCTCCCTATCACCCCTCCACTTT. It codes for CASSRGTGVSLSPLHF. This chain uses TRBV19 with TRBJ1-6, with TRBD1 matching over 8 bases. The germline V gene encodes CDR1 LNHDA and CDR2 SQIVND (reference sequence). The CDR3 length is 16 residues. Trimming at V came to 6 bases and at J to 10 bases, leaving 14 bases not matched to a gene.